This TCR beta chain was retrieved from a study of cytomegalovirus exposure and HLA in healthy donors. Researchers ran the PCR with 60 Vbeta and 13 Jbeta primers. The table came from immunoSEQ multiplex PCR; TCRdb's copy has only in-frame clones and leaves some out. The table shows fewer than 200,000 clones, with over 80% occurring only once. Germline V gives CDR1 MDHEN, CDR2 SYDVKM. Trimming cost V 0 bases and J 2 bases, with 13 bases left between them. This CDR3 contains 16 residues. The sequence was collected from a girl between 10 and 17 years old in good health and CMV-seropositive. The chain employs TRBV28 and TRBJ2-5; D possibly corresponds to TRBD1 (6 bases). Sequenced material: PBMCs. In DNA form, the CDR3 reads TGTGCCAGCAGTTTATGGGACAGAGGAGAGCAAGAGACCCAGTACTTC. It codes for CASSLWDRGEQETQYF.